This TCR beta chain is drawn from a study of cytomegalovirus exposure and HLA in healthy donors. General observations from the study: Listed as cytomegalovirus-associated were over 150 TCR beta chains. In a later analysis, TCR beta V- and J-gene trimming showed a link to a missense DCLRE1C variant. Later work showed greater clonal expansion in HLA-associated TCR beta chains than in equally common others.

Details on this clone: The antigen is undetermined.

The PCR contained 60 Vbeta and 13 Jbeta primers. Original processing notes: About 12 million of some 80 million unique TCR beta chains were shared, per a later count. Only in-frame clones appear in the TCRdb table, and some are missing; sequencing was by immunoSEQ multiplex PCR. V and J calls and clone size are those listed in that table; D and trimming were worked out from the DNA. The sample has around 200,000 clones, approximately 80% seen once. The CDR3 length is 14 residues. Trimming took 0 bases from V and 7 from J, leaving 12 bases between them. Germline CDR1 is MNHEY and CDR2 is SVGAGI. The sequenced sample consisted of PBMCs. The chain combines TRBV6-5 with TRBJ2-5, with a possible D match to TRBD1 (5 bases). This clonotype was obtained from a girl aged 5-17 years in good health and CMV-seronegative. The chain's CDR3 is CASSYSPGKVTQYF. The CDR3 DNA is TGTGCCAGCAGTTACTCGCCAGGGAAAGTGACCCAGTACTTC.